This passage covers 24 T cell receptor beta chains from one sample sequenced in a study of a mutant IDH1 vaccine in newly diagnosed glioma. What these receptors recognize is not known. The time point denotes: week 5, during vaccination. Vaccination comprised doses that each held 300 ug of mutant IDH1 20-mer peptide, plus topical imiquimod. Libraries were prepared by immunoSEQ multiplex PCR; TCRdb keeps only in-frame clonotypes and omits some of them. The sample includes roughly 39,000 clones, 70% to 80% of them seen just once. The material sequenced was PBMCs, taken from a glioma patient whose treatment included an IDH1 peptide vaccine. All receptors come from a middle-aged man with glioma.

The chain links TRBV2 to TRBJ2-7; 7 positions agree with TRBD2. From germline, CDR1 is SNHLY and CDR2 FYNNEI. The CDR3 loop spans 12 amino acids. Unmatched junction bases numbered 3, after V lost 8 bases and J lost 2 bases. The CDR3 is CASSGGAYEQYF. The CDR3 bases are TGTGCCAGCTCGGGAGGAGCCTACGAGCAGTACTTC.

The rearrangement links TRBV25-1 to TRBJ2-7; D is possibly TRBD1 or TRBD2 (5 bases each). Per germline, CDR1 MGHDK and CDR2 SYGVNS. Trimming pared 4 bases from V and 3 bases from J, leaving 13 bases between. This CDR3 contains 14 residues. For the CDR3, the DNA is TGTGCCAGCAGTGGTCTCCGAGGGGTCTACGAGCAGTACTTC. Encoded protein: CASSGLRGVYEQYF.

The V call is TRBV2, the J call TRBJ1-5; no clear D gene. V lost 4 bases and J lost 4, with 11 bases in between. This CDR3 spans 14 amino acids. The germline V gene has CDR1 SNHLY and CDR2 FYNNEI. The chain's CDR3 is CASSGITGNQPQHF. The CDR3 nucleotides read TGTGCCAGCAGTGGAATTACGGGGAATCAGCCCCAGCATTTT.

The V and J genes are TRBV29-1 and TRBJ2-5, with 7 nucleotides matching TRBD1. The CDR3 covers 16 residues. CDR1 and CDR2 (germline): SQVTM, ANQGSEA. After removal of 6 bases from V and 1 base from J, the junction contained 14 bases not matched to a gene. DNA for the CDR3: TGCAGCGTGCGAGGCGGAAGTCGGGACAGCCAAGAGACCCAGTACTTC. Its translation: CSVRGGSRDSQETQYF.

The genes are TRBV19 and TRBJ1-5, with TRBD1 matching 9 bases. The trim removed 5 bases at V and 4 bases at J, leaving 6 bases unmatched. In germline, CDR1 is LNHDA, CDR2 SQIVND (reference sequence). The CDR3 is made up of 15 amino acids. The CDR3 DNA reads as TGTGCCAGTAGTCGGGACAGGGCGATAAATCAGCCCCAGCATTTT. Residues: CASSRDRAINQPQHF.

The chain carries TRBV5-6 and TRBJ2-1; maybe TRBD1 (6 bases). Trimming pared 4 bases from V and 3 bases from J, leaving 23 bases between. The CDR3 covers 18 residues. Germline V gene data show CDR1 as SGHDT and CDR2 as YYEEEE. CDR3 amino acids: CASSRGGSGSPGYNEQFF. The CDR3 DNA reads TGTGCCAGCAGCCGAGGGGGTAGTGGGAGTCCTGGCTACAATGAGCAGTTCTTC.

The rearrangement joins TRBV27 to TRBJ2-3, with TRBD2 matching 11 bases. The CDR3 extends over 14 amino acids. V trimming: 7 bases; J trimming: 6 bases; junction bases outside the gene matches: 6. Germline CDR1 is MNHEY and CDR2 is SMNVEV (reference sequence). CDR3 region: CASKLAGGRDTQYF. The CDR3 DNA follows: TGTGCCAGCAAGCTAGCGGGGGGACGGGATACGCAGTATTTT.

J is TRBJ2-6 and V is TRBV27, with TRBD2 as a possible D gene (6 bases). Germline V lookup: CDR1 MNHEY, CDR2 SMNVEV (reference sequence). The CDR3 has 19 amino acids. V dropped 10 bases and J dropped 2 bases, with 27 bases sitting between them. CDR3 nucleotide sequence: TGTGCCACCGGGGGATTAGGGGCGCCCCCCTCCACTGGGGCCAACGTCCTGACTTTC. As protein: CATGGLGAPPSTGANVLTF.

V gene TRBV11-2 combines with J gene TRBJ1-1; a possible D gene is TRBD1 (6 bases). The CDR3 runs 13 residues. The V gene's germline CDR1 is SGHAT and CDR2 FQNNGV. With 5 bases removed from V and 5 bases from J, the gap between germline ends came to 12 bases. CDR3: CASSSWGRTEAFF. DNA for the CDR3: TGTGCCAGCAGCAGTTGGGGGCGGACTGAAGCTTTCTTT. The full variable domain, completed using reference TRBV11-2 and TRBJ1-1, is EAGVAQSPRYKIIEKRQSVAFWCNPISGHATLYWYQQILGQGPKLLIQFQNNGVVDDSQLPKDRFSAERLKGVDSTLKIQPAKLEDSAVYLCASSSWGRTEAFFGQGTRLTVV.

The table lists this clone with a few counts. The sample has other DNA sequences that encode this CDR3 too. The chain joins TRBV6-5 to TRBJ2-7; 9 positions agree with TRBD1. Germline V lookup: CDR1 MNHEY, CDR2 SVGAGI. J lost 4 bases, V lost 5 bases, and 6 bases had no gene match. This CDR3 contains 14 residues. This chain's CDR3 is CASSPGTGRYEQYF. As DNA, the CDR3 is TGTGCCAGCAGTCCCGGGACAGGGAGGTACGAGCAGTACTTC.

V usage is TRBV11-1 and J usage is TRBJ2-7; D might be TRBD1 (6 bases). V lost 1 base and J lost 0, with 10 bases in between. From germline, CDR1 is SGHAT and CDR2 FQDESV (reference sequence). The CDR3 is 15 amino acids. The CDR3 loop is CASSLVGASSYEQYF. The CDR3 DNA sequence: TGTGCCAGCAGCTTAGTGGGGGCCAGCTCCTACGAGCAGTACTTC.

V and J are TRBV14 and TRBJ2-3; unclear D gene. The CDR3 totals 15 residues. Germline V gene lookup returns CDR1 SGHDN and CDR2 FVKESK. V was shortened by 0 bases and J by 2 bases, with 9 bases between the two germline ends. CDR3 amino acids: CASSQEGWPTDTQYF. The CDR3 bases are TGTGCCAGCAGCCAAGAAGGTTGGCCCACAGATACGCAGTATTTT.

V and J are TRBV5-1 and TRBJ1-5, with 9 bases fitting TRBD1. CDR3 size: 16 residues. The J segment lost 5 bases and the V segment lost 1 base, leaving 7 bases of the junction unmatched. CDR1 is SGHRS and CDR2 is YFSETQ in the germline V gene. The CDR3 DNA follows: TGCGCCAGCAGCTTGACTCCGGGACAGGGTGATCAGCCCCAGCATTTT. It codes for CASSLTPGQGDQPQHF.

This chain uses TRBV6-5 with TRBJ1-4; 7 positions agree with TRBD1. In germline, CDR1 is MNHEY, CDR2 SVGAGI. V lost 8 bases and J lost 7; bases outside the gene matches: 13. This CDR3 has 15 amino acids. CDR3 sequence: CASLRRQGVGEKLFF. Here the CDR3 DNA reads TGTGCCAGCTTAAGAAGACAGGGAGTAGGTGAAAAACTGTTTTTT.

The chain uses TRBV12-5 and TRBJ1-1, with D maybe TRBD1 (6 bases). The CDR3 loop spans 15 amino acids. Germline loops: CDR1 LGHNT, CDR2 FRNRAP. Trimming took off 5 bases at V and 0 bases at J, with 13 bases between the two ends. The CDR3 reads CASGPWTAMNTEAFF. The CDR3 DNA sequence: TGTGCTAGTGGTCCATGGACAGCCATGAACACTGAAGCTTTCTTT.

The chain uses TRBV30 and TRBJ1-2, with D perhaps matching TRBD1 (5 bases). Looked up from germline, CDR1 is GTSNPN and CDR2 is SVGIG (reference sequence). This CDR3 has 13 residues. Between the trimmed V and J ends, which lost 2 bases and 3 bases, there was a span of 10 bases. CDR3 region: CAWSLGVDYGYTF. The CDR3, as DNA: TGTGCCTGGAGTCTGGGGGTCGACTATGGCTACACCTTC.

CDR3 amino acids: CASRGTGGDGYTF. The CDR3 nucleotides read TGTGCCAGCAGGGGGACAGGGGGCGATGGCTACACCTTC. J is TRBJ1-2 and V is TRBV14; 12 bases align to TRBD1. Germline CDR1 reads SGHDN; CDR2 reads FVKESK. After removal of 6 bases from V and 6 bases from J, the junction contained 2 bases not matched to a gene. This CDR3 is 13 amino acids long.

The sample holds a few counts of this clone. The V call is TRBV7-8, the J call TRBJ2-7; 7 bases line up with TRBD2. Germline lookup yields CDR1 SGHVS and CDR2 FQNEAQ. CDR3 length equals 13 residues. Trimming removed 8 bases from V and 3 bases from J; junction bases left unmatched: 7. The CDR3 loop is CASVERGVYEQYF. CDR3 nucleotides: TGTGCCAGCGTGGAGCGGGGAGTCTACGAGCAGTACTTC.

The chain couples TRBV2 to TRBJ2-7, with D possibly TRBD1 on 6 matching bases. This CDR3 is built from 13 residues. Germline V gene sequence: CDR1 SNHLY, CDR2 FYNNEI. Trimming left V 7 bases short and J 7 bases short, with 17 bases between. DNA of the CDR3: TGTGCCAGCACCAGGGGAACTTATACGGAGCAGTACTTC. As protein: CASTRGTYTEQYF.

This chain's CDR3 is CAWSLTDRARGNTIYF. CDR3 in DNA: TGTGCCTGGAGCCTAACCGACAGGGCGCGGGGAAACACCATATATTTT. V gene TRBV30 combines with J gene TRBJ1-3, with 7 bases aligning to TRBD1. Germline CDR1 is GTSNPN and CDR2 is SVGIG (reference sequence). V gave up 3 bases and J gave up 4 bases; unmatched junction bases: 12. CDR3 length: 16 residues. Drawing the rest from reference TRBV30 and TRBJ1-3, the complete variable domain is SQTIHQWPATLVQPVGSPLSLECTVEGTSNPNLYWYRQAAGRGLQLLFYSVGIGQISSEVPQNLSASRPQDRQFILSSKKLLLSDSGFYLCAWSLTDRARGNTIYFGEGSWLTVV.

This chain joins TRBV19 and TRBJ1-2, with 9 positions matching TRBD1. This CDR3 has 14 residues. Germline loops: CDR1 LNHDA, CDR2 SQIVND (reference sequence). With V trimmed by 6 bases and J by 9 bases, 11 bases remained unmatched. The CDR3 reads CASSLRDRETSYTF. The CDR3 DNA sequence: TGTGCCAGTAGCCTTAGGGACAGGGAGACGAGCTACACCTTC.

V is TRBV5-1 and J is TRBJ2-7; weak D call: TRBD1 (6 bases). Germline-derived CDR1 and CDR2 are SGHRS and YFSETQ. The germline V and J ends were trimmed by 4 bases and 2 bases, with 13 bases remaining between them. The length of the CDR3 is 14 residues. Here the CDR3 reads CASSPQGKAYEQYF. CDR3 DNA sequence: TGCGCCAGCAGCCCTCAGGGGAAGGCCTACGAGCAGTACTTC.

This clone was counted only a few times. This sequence joins TRBV6-5 and TRBJ2-5; D might be TRBD2 (6 bases). The CDR3 has 14 amino acids. V was pared by 0 bases and J by 3 bases, with 8 bases between. Looked up from germline, CDR1 is MNHEY and CDR2 is SVGAGI. Here the CDR3 reads CASSYSGRKETQYF. In DNA, the CDR3 is TGTGCCAGCAGTTACTCGGGGAGGAAAGAGACCCAGTACTTC.

The rearrangement links TRBV19 to TRBJ2-2; D is unresolved. Germline V lookup: CDR1 LNHDA, CDR2 SQIVND (reference sequence). This CDR3 is 16 amino acids long. Trimming cost V 0 bases and J 2 bases, with 10 bases left between them. In nucleotides, the CDR3 is TGTGCCAGTAGTATAGATTGGAGACACAACACCGGGGAGCTGTTTTTT. Its translation is CASSIDWRHNTGELFF.